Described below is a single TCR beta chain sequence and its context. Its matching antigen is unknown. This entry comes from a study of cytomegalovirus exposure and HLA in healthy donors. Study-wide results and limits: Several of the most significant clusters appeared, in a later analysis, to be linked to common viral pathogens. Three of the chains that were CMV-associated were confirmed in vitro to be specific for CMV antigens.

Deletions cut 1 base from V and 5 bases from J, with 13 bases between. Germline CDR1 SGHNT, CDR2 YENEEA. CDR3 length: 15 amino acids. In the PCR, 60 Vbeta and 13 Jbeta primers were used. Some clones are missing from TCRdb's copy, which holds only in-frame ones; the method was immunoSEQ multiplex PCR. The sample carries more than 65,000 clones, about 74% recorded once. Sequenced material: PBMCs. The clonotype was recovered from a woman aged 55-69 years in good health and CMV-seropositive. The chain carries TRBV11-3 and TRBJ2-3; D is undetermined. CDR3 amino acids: CASSLGGPSIDTQYF. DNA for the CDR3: TGTGCCAGCAGCTTAGGTGGGCCGTCGATAGATACGCAGTATTTT. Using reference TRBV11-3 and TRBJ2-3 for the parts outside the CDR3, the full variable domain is EAGVVQSPRYKIIEKKQPVAFWCNPISGHNTLYWYLQNLGQGPELLIRYENEEAVDDSQLPKDRFSAERLKGVDSTLKIQPAELGDSAVYLCASSLGGPSIDTQYFGPGTRLTVL.